This TCR beta chain was recorded in a study of cytomegalovirus exposure and HLA in healthy donors. PCR employed 60 Vbeta and 13 Jbeta primers. Assay: immunoSEQ multiplex PCR; the TCRdb copy retains only in-frame clones and omits some. The repertoire has 95,000 to 100,000 clones, 76% of them found once; the top ten carry around 4.4%. J gave up 6 bases and V 0 bases, and 2 bases lay outside the gene matches. The germline gives CDR1 SGHAT, CDR2 FQNNGV. CDR3 size: 13 residues. The sequence was collected from a man aged 35 to 55 in good health and CMV-seronegative. V is TRBV11-2 and J is TRBJ2-7; 7 bases are shared with TRBD1. Sample: PBMCs. CDR3 protein: CASSLETGAEQYV. CDR3 in DNA: TGTGCCAGCAGCTTAGAAACAGGGGCCGAGCAGTACGTC.